This T cell receptor beta chain stems from a study of shared clonotypes between healthy human individuals. The germline V gene encodes CDR1 GTSNPN and CDR2 SVGIG (reference sequence). With 1 base removed from V and 14 bases from J, the gap between germline ends came to 10 bases. CDR3 size: 10 residues. Naive-designated CD8 cells lacked CD45RO, were positively enriched for CCR7, and omitted terminally differentiated effector memory CD45RA+ cells. Researchers divided each subset's genomic DNA evenly across several immunoSEQ plates. Repertoires were generated with immunoSEQ multiplex PCR, while TCRdb's copy carries only in-frame clones and drops some. The data contain about 2.1 million clones, around 93% of them singletons. This clone was recorded only once.

This TCR came from a man younger than 35 in good health. Some clones in this sample may be carry-over from other donors' samples. The sample consisted of naive CD8+ T cells from PBMCs. The rearrangement joins TRBV30 to TRBJ2-3; D not resolved. CDR3 sequence: CAWSALRWYF. CDR3 in DNA: TGTGCCTGGAGTGCGCTTAGGTGGTATTTT.